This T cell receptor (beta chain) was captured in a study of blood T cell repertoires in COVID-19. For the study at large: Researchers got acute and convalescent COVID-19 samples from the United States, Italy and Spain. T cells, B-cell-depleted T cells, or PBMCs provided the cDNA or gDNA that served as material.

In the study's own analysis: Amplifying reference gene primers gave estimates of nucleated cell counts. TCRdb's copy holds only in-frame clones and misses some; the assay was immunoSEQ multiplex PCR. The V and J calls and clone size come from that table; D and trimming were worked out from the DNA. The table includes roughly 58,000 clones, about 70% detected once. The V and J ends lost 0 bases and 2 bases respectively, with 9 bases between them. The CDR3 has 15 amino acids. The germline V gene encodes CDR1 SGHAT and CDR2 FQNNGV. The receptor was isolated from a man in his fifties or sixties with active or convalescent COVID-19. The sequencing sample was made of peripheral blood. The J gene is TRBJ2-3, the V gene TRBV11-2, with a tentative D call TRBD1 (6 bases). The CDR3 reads CASSLDQGYTDTQYF. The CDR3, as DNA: TGTGCCAGCAGCTTAGATCAGGGGTACACAGATACGCAGTATTTT.